This passage covers 22 T cell receptor beta chains from one sample sequenced in a study of radiotherapy plus CTLA-4 blockade in lung cancer. Assay: immunoSEQ multiplex PCR; the TCRdb copy retains only in-frame clones and omits some. In the table there are approximately 45,000 clones, 63% of which are singletons. Here the sequenced sample was peripheral blood, taken from a patient treated with radiotherapy plus ipilimumab. The receptors derive from a human donor with non-small cell lung cancer who had a partial response to radiotherapy plus ipilimumab.

This clone was observed a few times. The rearrangement links TRBV7-9 to TRBJ2-7; D ambiguous. Trimming removed 5 bases from V and 5 bases from J, with 7 bases in between. From germline, CDR1 is SEHNR and CDR2 FQNEAQ (reference sequence). The CDR3 runs 11 residues. CDR3 in DNA: TGTGCCAGCAGCGCGCATCACGAGCAGTACTTC. It encodes CASSAHHEQYF.

This clone has only one observation. The chain combines TRBV5-1 with TRBJ2-5; 9 bases agree with TRBD2. The CDR3 loop spans 15 amino acids. In germline, CDR1 is SGHRS, CDR2 YFSETQ. V was clipped by 4 bases and J by 7 bases; unmatched bases: 11. CDR3 DNA: TGCGCCAGCAGCCCCAGTAGCGGGGGCAGCGGGACCCAGTACTTC. Protein product: CASSPSSGGSGTQYF. Complete variable domain (other parts from reference TRBV5-1 and TRBJ2-5): KAGVTQTPRYLIKTRGQQVTLSCSPISGHRSVSWYQQTPGQGLQFLFEYFSETQRNKGNFPGRFSGRQFSNSRSEMNVSTLELGDSALYLCASSPSSGGSGTQYFGPGTRLLVL.

The gene calls are TRBV18 and TRBJ2-7; D perhaps matches TRBD2 (6 bases). Looked up from germline, CDR1 is KGHSH and CDR2 is LQKENI. The CDR3 sequence is 16 residues long. V was pared by 3 bases and J by 1 base, with 16 bases between. CDR3 nucleotide sequence: TGTGCCAGCTCACCTTACGCGGGATTCCAATCCTACGAGCAGTACTTC. It encodes CASSPYAGFQSYEQYF.

The J gene is TRBJ2-6, the V gene TRBV6-5, with 7 bases matching TRBD2. The germline V gene encodes CDR1 MNHEY and CDR2 SVGAGI. V dropped 7 bases and J dropped 2; count of bases not matched to a gene: 5. The CDR3 length is 15 residues. For the CDR3, the DNA is TGTGCCAGCACGCCGGGGGGAGCTGGGGCCAACGTCCTGACTTTC. Translated: CASTPGGAGANVLTF.

The rearrangement links TRBV18 to TRBJ1-1; D unclear. Trimming took 4 bases from V and 1 from J, leaving 13 bases between them. The CDR3 consists of 15 residues. The germline gives CDR1 KGHSH, CDR2 LQKENI. CDR3 bases: TGTGCCAGCTCACTGGGGAGGGCGGCGAACACTGAAGCTTTCTTT. This codes for CASSLGRAANTEAFF.

Notes on this clone: Within the sample, other DNA sequences also encode this same CDR3. The V and J genes are TRBV28 and TRBJ1-6, with D perhaps matching TRBD1 (6 bases). Trimming cost V 6 bases and J 4 bases, with 22 bases left between them. The CDR3 runs to 18 residues. Germline V gene lookup returns CDR1 MDHEN and CDR2 SYDVKM. The CDR3 loop is CASRWEGSARGYNSPLHF. In DNA, the CDR3 is TGTGCCAGCAGGTGGGAGGGATCAGCGAGGGGGTATAATTCACCCCTCCACTTT.

The rearrangement uses TRBV15 and TRBJ2-4; 9 bases line up with TRBD1. Germline values: CDR1 LNHNV, CDR2 YYDKDF (reference sequence). The CDR3 length is 15 residues. The V segment lost 1 base and the J segment 7 bases; nucleotides outside the gene matches: 5. The CDR3: CATSRVGQGYNIQYF. In DNA, the CDR3 is TGTGCCACCAGCAGAGTGGGACAGGGATACAACATTCAGTACTTC.

The chain links TRBV5-5 to TRBJ1-2; 7 positions match TRBD1. The germline CDR1 and CDR2 sequences are SGHKS and YYEKEE (reference sequence). This CDR3 contains 17 residues. Trimming at V came to 2 bases and at J to 2 bases, leaving 12 bases not matched to a gene. The CDR3 coding sequence is TGTGCCAGCAGCTTAGGCGGGACAGTCACTAACAACTATGGCTACACCTTC. It codes for CASSLGGTVTNNYGYTF.

V gene TRBV5-4 combines with J gene TRBJ1-6; D not resolved. V was cut by 2 bases and J by 5 bases, with 8 bases left in between. The CDR3 has 14 residues. In germline, CDR1 is SGHNT, CDR2 YYREEE (reference sequence). For the CDR3, the DNA is TGTGCCAGCAGCTTTCCCAGGAATAATTCACCCCTCCACTTT. This encodes CASSFPRNNSPLHF.

The sample holds a few counts of this clone. V gene TRBV2 combines with J gene TRBJ2-5; 9 bases align to TRBD2. The CDR3 sequence is 16 residues long. CDR1 and CDR2 (germline): SNHLY, FYNNEI. Trimming at V came to 2 bases and at J to 4 bases, leaving 8 bases not matched to a gene. CDR3: CASSEFGGGAPETQYF. The DNA of the CDR3 is TGTGCCAGCAGTGAATTCGGCGGGGGGGCACCAGAGACCCAGTACTTC.

The chain carries TRBV5-8 and TRBJ1-1, with D possibly TRBD1 on 5 matching bases. The CDR3 has 14 amino acids. Deletions cut 5 bases from V and 5 bases from J, with 16 bases between. Germline V gene sequence: CDR1 SGHTS, CDR2 YDEGEE. CDR3 sequence: CASSRGRGRTEAFF. CDR3 DNA: TGTGCCAGCAGTCGGGGGAGGGGAAGAACTGAAGCTTTCTTT.

This clone came up a few times. The genes are TRBV4-2 and TRBJ1-1; TRBD1 matches at 7 bases. V was clipped by 0 bases and J by 5 bases; unmatched bases: 9. Germline values: CDR1 LGHNA, CDR2 YNFKEQ. The CDR3 contains 16 residues. The CDR3 is CASSQDSPGGGTEAFF. CDR3 nucleotides: TGTGCCAGCAGCCAAGATTCCCCAGGGGGAGGTACTGAAGCTTTCTTT.

CDR3 sequence reads: CASSLLGRASSNSPLHF. Written as DNA, the CDR3 is TGTGCCAGCAGCTTATTGGGCAGGGCATCTTCCAACTCACCCCTCCACTTT. The V and J genes are TRBV7-2 and TRBJ1-6; tentatively, D is TRBD1 (5 bases). CDR3 size: 17 residues. With 2 bases removed from V and 10 bases from J, the gap between germline ends came to 21 bases. The germline CDR1 and CDR2 sequences are SGHTA and FQGNSA. The full variable domain, completed using reference TRBV7-2 and TRBJ1-6, is GAGVSQSPSNKVTEKGKDVELRCDPISGHTALYWYRQSLGQGLEFLIYFQGNSAPDKSGLPSDRFSAERTGGSVSTLTIQRTQQEDSAVYLCASSLLGRASSNSPLHFGNGTRLTVT.

The chain couples TRBV6-5 to TRBJ1-1, with D perhaps TRBD1 (6 bases). The CDR3 has 14 residues. V dropped 0 bases and J dropped 3 bases, with 8 bases sitting between them. CDR1 and CDR2 (germline): MNHEY, SVGAGI. The CDR3 coding sequence is TGTGCCAGCAGTTACTCGGGGGCTCACACTGAAGCTTTCTTT. Translating it yields CASSYSGAHTEAFF.

The chain recombines TRBV7-8 with TRBJ1-1; 7 bases are shared with TRBD1. This CDR3 has 15 amino acids. V lost 5 bases to trimming and J lost 0 bases; unmatched junction nucleotides: 6. The germline V gene encodes CDR1 SGHVS and CDR2 FQNEAQ. The CDR3 sequence is CASSPEGQLNTEAFF. CDR3 DNA sequence: TGTGCCAGCAGCCCCGAGGGACAGCTGAACACTGAAGCTTTCTTT.

The chain recombines TRBV19 with TRBJ1-2; 7 bases agree with TRBD1. With 5 bases clipped from V and 4 bases from J, the junction kept 10 bases outside the gene matches. The CDR3 extends over 15 amino acids. Germline values: CDR1 LNHDA, CDR2 SQIVND (reference sequence). The CDR3 bases are TGTGCCAGTAGTTCACCTCGACAGGGTGGCTATGGCTACACCTTC. Its translation is CASSSPRQGGYGYTF. Full variable domain (outside the CDR3, taken from reference TRBV19 and TRBJ1-2): DGGITQSPKYLFRKEGQNVTLSCEQNLNHDAMYWYRQDPGQGLRLIYYSQIVNDFQKGDIAEGYSVSREKKESFPLTVTSAQKNPTAFYLCASSSPRQGGYGYTFGSGTRLTVV.

This chain links TRBV7-2 with TRBJ1-1; 9 bases are shared with TRBD1. The CDR3 contains 14 residues. V lost 5 bases and J lost 5; bases outside the gene matches: 6. Germline lookup yields CDR1 SGHTA and CDR2 FQGNSA. This chain's CDR3 is CASSDGTGYTEAFF. CDR3 in DNA: TGTGCCAGCAGCGACGGGACAGGGTATACTGAAGCTTTCTTT. Full variable domain (remainder filled in from reference TRBV7-2 and TRBJ1-1): GAGVSQSPSNKVTEKGKDVELRCDPISGHTALYWYRQSLGQGLEFLIYFQGNSAPDKSGLPSDRFSAERTGGSVSTLTIQRTQQEDSAVYLCASSDGTGYTEAFFGQGTRLTVV.

This chain joins TRBV6-1 and TRBJ1-5; D unclear. This CDR3 is 13 amino acids long. Germline assignment: CDR1 MNHNS and CDR2 SASEGT. The ends were cut back, 3 bases at V and 3 bases at J, with 6 bases in the middle. CDR3 nucleotides: TGTGCCAGCAGTGACGCGGCCAATCAGCCCCAGCATTTT. Protein: CASSDAANQPQHF.

This chain joins TRBV2 and TRBJ2-1, with 8 bases identical to TRBD1. Germline V gene data show CDR1 as SNHLY and CDR2 as FYNNEI. CDR3 size: 14 residues. V lost 10 bases to trimming and J lost 7 bases; unmatched junction nucleotides: 12. CDR3 nucleotides: TGTGCCATCTTACCTCGGGACAGGTTGAATGAGCAGTTCTTC. It is translated as CAILPRDRLNEQFF.

This clone has only one observation. CDR3 loop: CASRGTGLPTGELFF. The DNA for the CDR3 is TGTGCCAGCAGGGGGACTGGACTCCCCACCGGGGAGCTGTTTTTT. The J gene is TRBJ2-2, the V gene TRBV6-5, with D possibly TRBD2 on 6 matching bases. Germline V gene sequence: CDR1 MNHEY, CDR2 SVGAGI. V lost 6 bases and J lost 4, with 15 bases in between. The CDR3 loop spans 15 amino acids.

The rearrangement links TRBV29-1 to TRBJ1-2; no clear D. CDR3 length: 9 residues. Trimming pared 7 bases from V and 10 bases from J, leaving 10 bases between. Germline V gene lookup returns CDR1 SQVTM and CDR2 ANQGSEA. CDR3 in amino acids: CSADEVYTF. In DNA, the CDR3 is TGCAGCGCAGACGAGGTCTACACCTTC.

The rearrangement joins TRBV5-1 to TRBJ2-3; D is possibly TRBD2 (6 bases). V lost 0 bases and J lost 0, with 8 bases in between. CDR1 is SGHRS, CDR2 YFSETQ, per germline. This CDR3 spans 15 amino acids. The DNA for the CDR3 is TGCGCCAGCAGCTTGGGGAGCGGGAGCACAGATACGCAGTATTTT. It specifies CASSLGSGSTDTQYF. The variable domain in full, completed from reference TRBV5-1 and TRBJ2-3, reads KAGVTQTPRYLIKTRGQQVTLSCSPISGHRSVSWYQQTPGQGLQFLFEYFSETQRNKGNFPGRFSGRQFSNSRSEMNVSTLELGDSALYLCASSLGSGSTDTQYFGPGTRLTVL.